The clone carrying this T cell receptor beta chain was found a few times. Libraries were prepared by immunoSEQ multiplex PCR; TCRdb keeps only in-frame clonotypes and omits some of them. The profile covers about 220,000 clones, with 82% appearing a single time and 3% to 4% taken by the ten largest. Germline CDR1 SGHVS, CDR2 FNYEAQ. V lost 2 bases to trimming and J lost 0 bases, with 13 bases between them. This CDR3 is built from 17 residues. This sample was taken from a study of blood T cell repertoires in COVID-19. The gene calls are TRBV7-6 and TRBJ2-2, with D maybe TRBD1 (6 bases). The sample taken for sequencing was peripheral blood. This TCR derives from a woman of 80 years or more with acute or convalescent COVID-19. This chain's CDR3 is CASSLLTGTSNTGELFF. CDR3 nucleotide sequence: TGTGCCAGCAGCTTACTTACCGGGACATCGAACACCGGGGAGCTGTTTTTT.